The clone carrying this TCR beta chain was recorded only once. The antigen remains unidentified. This sample stems from a study of cytomegalovirus exposure and HLA in healthy donors. General study results and limits: Diagnosis of cytomegalovirus status made by the classifier reportedly showed high specificity and sensitivity. Whilst most TCR sequences proved rare, a subset of public TCRs occurred across many donors.

PCR was performed using 60 Vbeta and 13 Jbeta primers. Some clones are missing from TCRdb's copy, which holds only in-frame ones; the method was immunoSEQ multiplex PCR. The sample carries 80,000 to 95,000 clones, roughly two thirds recorded once. Trimming shortened V by 4 bases and J by 11 bases, and 24 bases separated the two germline ends. This CDR3 contains 17 residues. The germline V gene encodes CDR1 SNHLY and CDR2 FYNNEI. The sequence came from a woman in her forties or fifties in good health and CMV-seropositive. The sequenced sample consisted of PBMCs. The rearrangement joins TRBV2 to TRBJ1-6, with TRBD1 as a possible D gene (6 bases). The CDR3 sequence is CASSVSTGTILKAPLHF. The DNA for the CDR3 is TGTGCCAGCAGTGTTTCGACAGGAACAATATTAAAGGCACCCCTCCACTTT.